This TCR beta chain was identified during a study of blood T cell repertoires in COVID-19. At the level of the study: The cDNA or gDNA used as material had been derived from T cells, B-cell-depleted T cells, or PBMCs.

This CDR3 region has 15 residues. V was pared by 0 bases and J by 0 bases, with 9 bases between. CDR1 and CDR2 from the germline V gene are SGHTS and YDEGEE. Some clones are missing from TCRdb's copy, which holds only in-frame ones; the method was immunoSEQ multiplex PCR. The data hold fewer than 600,000 clones, with 80% to 90% observed a single time. This sequence joins TRBV5-8 and TRBJ1-1; D is perhaps TRBD1 (6 bases). The source is a man younger than 30 with COVID-19, enrolled during active disease. The material sequenced was peripheral blood. The CDR3 here is CASSLVGTMNTEAFF. In nucleotides, the CDR3 is TGTGCCAGCAGCTTGGTCGGGACAATGAACACTGAAGCTTTCTTT.